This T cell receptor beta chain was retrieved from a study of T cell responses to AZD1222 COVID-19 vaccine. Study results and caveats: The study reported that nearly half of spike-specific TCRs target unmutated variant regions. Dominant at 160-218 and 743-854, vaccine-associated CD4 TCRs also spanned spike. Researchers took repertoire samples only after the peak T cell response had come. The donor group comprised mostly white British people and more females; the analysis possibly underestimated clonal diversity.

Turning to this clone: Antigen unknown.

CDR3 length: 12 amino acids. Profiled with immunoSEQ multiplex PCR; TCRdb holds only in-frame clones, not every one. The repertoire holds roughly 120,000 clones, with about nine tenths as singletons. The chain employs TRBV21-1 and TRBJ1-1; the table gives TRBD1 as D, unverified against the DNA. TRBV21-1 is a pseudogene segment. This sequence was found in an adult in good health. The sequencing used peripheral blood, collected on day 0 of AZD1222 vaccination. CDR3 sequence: CASSKGTVCAFF. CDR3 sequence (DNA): TGTGCCAGCAGCAAAGGAACAGTATGTGCTTTCTTT.